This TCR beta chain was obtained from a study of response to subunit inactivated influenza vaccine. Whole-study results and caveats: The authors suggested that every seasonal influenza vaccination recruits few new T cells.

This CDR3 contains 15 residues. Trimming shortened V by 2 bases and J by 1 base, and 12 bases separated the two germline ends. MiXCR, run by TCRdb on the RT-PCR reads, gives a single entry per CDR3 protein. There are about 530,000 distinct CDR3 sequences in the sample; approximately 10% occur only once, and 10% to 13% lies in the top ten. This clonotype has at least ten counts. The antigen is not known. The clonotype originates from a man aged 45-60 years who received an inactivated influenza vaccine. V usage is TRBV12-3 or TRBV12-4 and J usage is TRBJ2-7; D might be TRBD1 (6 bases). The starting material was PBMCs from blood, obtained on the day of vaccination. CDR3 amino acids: CASSLSPGESYEQYF. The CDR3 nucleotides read TGTGCCAGCAGTTTATCCCCAGGGGAATCCTACGAGCAGTACTTC.